The 30 T cell receptor beta chains given below trace back to one sample, sequenced in a study of shared clonotypes between healthy human individuals (dated by TCRdb to between 2020 and 2021). CD8 naive samples were obtained by positive selection for CCR7 among CD45RO-negative cells, yielding a CD45RA+CCR7+ population from which TemRA cells were excluded. The protocol used for the library was the immunoSEQ multiplex PCR assay. Here the immuneACCESS table is served through TCRdb, limited to in-frame sequences with V and J called. Missing clones are a known gap in these copies; in checked studies unresolved V genes cover under half, and the rest lacks a known reason. For this sample the table gives some 600,000 clones, of which around 96% were detected only once. Together, the top ten hold less than 0.13% of the sample. Sequencing used naive CD8+ T cells sorted from blood. Interpreted using the paper, the cell subset or site label stands for: CD45RA+CCR7+. Receptor source: a woman under 40 in good health.

The CDR3 sequence is CATSRDSASYDQETQYF. The CDR3 DNA follows: TGTGCCACCAGCAGAGATTCGGCTAGTTACGACCAAGAGACCCAGTACTTC. This chain connects TRBV15 to TRBJ2-5, with D unresolved. The CDR3 has 17 amino acids. Between the trimmed V and J ends, which lost 0 bases and 0 bases, there was a span of 14 bases. Germline values: CDR1 LNHNV, CDR2 YYDKDF (reference sequence).

V usage is TRBV25-1 and J usage is TRBJ1-1, with D possibly being TRBD1 (6 bases). Germline V gene sequence: CDR1 MGHDK, CDR2 SYGVNS. V lost 7 bases and J 4 bases, leaving 16 bases between the germline ends. CDR3 size: 14 residues. The CDR3 loop reads CASTKTGMGTEAFF. CDR3 DNA: TGTGCCAGCACCAAAACAGGGATGGGCACTGAAGCTTTCTTT.

This clone was picked up one time. This sequence joins TRBV27 and TRBJ2-5; TRBD2 matches 10 bases. The end of the DNA fits TRBJ2-7 better, so the J call may be wrong. Germline lookup yields CDR1 MNHEY and CDR2 SMNVEV (reference sequence). This CDR3 comprises 16 residues. CDR3 region: CASYPDWASGSYEQYF. The CDR3 DNA follows: TGTGCCAGCTACCCTGACTGGGCTAGCGGGAGTTACGAGCAGTACTTC.

The chain is built from TRBV11-2 and TRBJ2-7; TRBD2 aligns across 9 bases. The CDR3 is 15 residues long. J gave up 6 bases and V 1 base, and 7 bases lay outside the gene matches. Germline assignment: CDR1 SGHAT and CDR2 FQNNGV. For the CDR3, the DNA is TGTGCCAGCAGCTTAGCGACTAGCGGAGGCTTCGAGCAGTACTTC. Amino acids: CASSLATSGGFEQYF.

The V call is TRBV2, the J call TRBJ1-1, with 9 bases that match TRBD1. CDR3 length: 15 amino acids. V shed 3 bases, J shed 5 bases, and the junction held 7 bases outside the gene matches. The germline gives CDR1 SNHLY, CDR2 FYNNEI. The CDR3 DNA follows: TGTGCCAGCAGTGAGGTGACAGGGGGGAGGACTGAAGCTTTCTTT. Amino acid sequence: CASSEVTGGRTEAFF.

The chain employs TRBV2 and TRBJ2-5, with D tentatively TRBD1 (6 bases). The J call is doubtful: the DNA matches TRBJ2-7 better. Germline-derived CDR1 and CDR2 are SNHLY and FYNNEI. The CDR3 runs to 14 residues. This chain's CDR3 is CASRAQGGSYEQYF. DNA of the CDR3: TGTGCCAGCAGAGCACAAGGGGGCTCCTACGAGCAGTACTTC.

This clone came up once. This chain connects TRBV28 to TRBJ2-5, with a weak D call TRBD2 (6 bases). CDR1 MDHEN and CDR2 SYDVKM come from the germline V gene. Trimming removed 5 bases at V and 4 bases at J, with 17 bases between. The CDR3 covers 15 residues. CDR3 sequence (DNA): TGTGCCAGCAGTAACGGGACTTCTCGTAGAGAGACCCAGTACTTC. Protein sequence: CASSNGTSRRETQYF. The full variable domain, rest sourced from reference TRBV28 and TRBJ2-5, is DVKVTQSSRYLVKRTGEKVFLECVQDMDHENMFWYRQDPGLGLRLIYFSYDVKMKEKGDIPEGYSVSREKKERFSLILESASTNQTSMYLCASSNGTSRRETQYFGPGTRLLVL.

This CDR3 is CASSEIVWSTGELFF. The CDR3 bases are TGTGCCAGCAGTGAAATTGTGTGGAGCACCGGGGAGCTGTTTTTT. The rearrangement joins TRBV6-1 to TRBJ2-2, with unresolved D. Germline loops: CDR1 MNHNS, CDR2 SASEGT. The CDR3 totals 15 residues. Trimming pared 2 bases from V and 4 bases from J, leaving 11 bases between.

This clone was observed a single time. This chain connects TRBV4-1 to TRBJ2-7; possible D gene TRBD2, 5 bases. The CDR3 length is 13 residues. Germline CDR1 is MGHRA and CDR2 is YSYEKL. Between the trimmed V and J ends, which lost 8 bases and 3 bases, there was a span of 14 bases. CDR3 residues: CASRPRGNYEQYF. The CDR3 bases are TGCGCCAGCCGCCCCCGGGGAAACTACGAGCAGTACTTC.

This clone has a handful of counts. The identical CDR3 is also encoded by other nucleotide sequences in the sample. The V and J genes are TRBV5-6 and TRBJ2-7; D possibly uses TRBD1 or TRBD2 (5 bases each). V was shortened by 1 base and J by 0 bases, with 8 bases between the two germline ends. This CDR3 spans 14 amino acids. Germline CDR1 reads SGHDT; CDR2 reads YYEEEE. The CDR3 bases are TGTGCCAGCAGCTTGCCAGGGAGCTCCTACGAGCAGTACTTC. Its protein is CASSLPGSSYEQYF.

The chain is built from TRBV19 and TRBJ2-7; the match to TRBD1 covers 8 bases. CDR3 length: 15 residues. V gave up 4 bases and J gave up 0 bases; unmatched junction bases: 5. Germline V gives CDR1 LNHDA, CDR2 SQIVND (reference sequence). The CDR3 region has the DNA TGTGCCAGTAGTACGTGGACAGGGCGCTCCTACGAGCAGTACTTC. Translation: CASSTWTGRSYEQYF.

This clone was detected once. This chain links TRBV14 with TRBJ2-3; D gene unclear. The V gene lost 3 bases and the J gene lost 0 bases, with 7 bases spanning the gap. This CDR3 contains 14 residues. Per the germline V gene, CDR1 is SGHDN and CDR2 is FVKESK. The CDR3 spells CASSHTVSTDTQYF. In DNA form, the CDR3 reads TGTGCCAGCAGCCATACAGTTAGCACAGATACGCAGTATTTT.

The CDR3 sequence is CASSPGTDTLNTEAFF. The CDR3, as DNA: TGTGCCAGCTCACCCGGGACAGACACCTTGAACACTGAAGCTTTCTTT. The chain uses TRBV18 and TRBJ1-1; 7 positions agree with TRBD1. The CDR3 loop spans 16 amino acids. Germline loops: CDR1 KGHSH, CDR2 LQKENI. The V and J ends lost 3 bases and 0 bases, in that order; junction bases with no gene match: 7.

The genes are TRBV19 and TRBJ2-7; TRBD1 aligns across 11 bases. The ends lost 5 bases at V and 0 bases at J; junction bases unmatched: 6. Germline lookup yields CDR1 LNHDA and CDR2 SQIVND (reference sequence). This CDR3 comprises 16 residues. CDR3 in DNA: TGTGCCAGTAGTCCAACCGGGACAGGGGGCTCCTACGAGCAGTACTTC. Encoded protein: CASSPTGTGGSYEQYF.

This clone appeared a single time. The chain carries TRBV27 and TRBJ2-7; 9 bases line up with TRBD2. Per germline, CDR1 MNHEY and CDR2 SMNVEV (reference sequence). Trimming cost V 2 bases and J 5 bases; bases outside gene matches: 4. The CDR3 extends over 14 amino acids. The CDR3 DNA reads TGTGCCAGCAGTTTAACCGGGACTAGCAACGAGCAGTACTTC. This codes for CASSLTGTSNEQYF.

V gene TRBV4-2 combines with J gene TRBJ2-1; D possibly corresponds to TRBD2 (5 bases). CDR3 size: 17 residues. The germline V gene has CDR1 LGHNA and CDR2 YNFKEQ. The V gene lost 0 bases and the J gene lost 3 bases, with 15 bases spanning the gap. The CDR3 spells CASSQEGLAFDYNEQFF. CDR3 sequence (DNA): TGTGCCAGCAGCCAAGAAGGGCTAGCTTTTGACTACAATGAGCAGTTCTTC.

The chain recombines TRBV28 with TRBJ1-4, with TRBD1 as a possible D gene (6 bases). The CDR3 extends over 15 amino acids. Trimming removed 5 bases from V and 3 bases from J, with 13 bases in between. The germline V gene has CDR1 MDHEN and CDR2 SYDVKM. The DNA for the CDR3 is TGTGCCAGCAGTCCGGGACAACCGGCTAATGAAAAACTGTTTTTT. It is translated as CASSPGQPANEKLFF.

The chain combines TRBV19 with TRBJ1-5; D call uncertain. Germline CDR1 LNHDA, CDR2 SQIVND (reference sequence). This CDR3 is built from 14 residues. V dropped 5 bases and J dropped 7 bases, with 15 bases sitting between them. The CDR3 DNA sequence: TGTGCCAGTAGTCCCAGGCGGGAAGGACAGCCCCAGCATTTT. Its translation: CASSPRREGQPQHF. Full variable domain (outside the CDR3, taken from reference TRBV19 and TRBJ1-5): DGGITQSPKYLFRKEGQNVTLSCEQNLNHDAMYWYRQDPGQGLRLIYYSQIVNDFQKGDIAEGYSVSREKKESFPLTVTSAQKNPTAFYLCASSPRREGQPQHFGDGTRLSIL.

The chain has TRBV2 and TRBJ2-1, with a possible D match to TRBD2 (6 bases). CDR1 is SNHLY and CDR2 is FYNNEI in the germline V gene. Deletions cut 2 bases from V and 7 bases from J, with 9 bases between. The CDR3 has 13 amino acids. The CDR3 loop reads CASSESGVNEQFF. The CDR3 region has the DNA TGTGCCAGCAGTGAATCGGGGGTTAATGAGCAGTTCTTC.

This clone was observed a few times. The chain joins TRBV28 to TRBJ1-5, with TRBD1 matching over 10 bases. V lost 5 bases, J lost 7 bases, and 5 bases stayed unmatched. CDR1 is MDHEN and CDR2 is SYDVKM in the germline V gene. The CDR3 is made up of 14 amino acids. The CDR3 coding sequence is TGTGCCAGCAGTGTAGGGACAGGGGTACAGCCCCAGCATTTT. This gives the protein CASSVGTGVQPQHF.

The chain combines TRBV29-1 with TRBJ2-2; D call uncertain. Germline CDR1 reads SQVTM; CDR2 reads ANQGSEA. The V end was cut by 7 bases, the J end by 3 bases, with 9 bases between. The CDR3 extends over 12 amino acids. Here the CDR3 DNA reads TGCAGCGCCTTCGGGTACACCGGGGAGCTGTTTTTT. Amino acid sequence: CSAFGYTGELFF.

The genes are TRBV6-1 and TRBJ2-7, with a possible D match to TRBD2 (5 bases). Germline values: CDR1 MNHNS, CDR2 SASEGT. The CDR3 consists of 12 residues. V was clipped by 10 bases and J by 3 bases, with 13 bases between them. DNA for the CDR3: TGTGCCACAATGGACTTGGACTACGAGCAGTACTTC. This codes for CATMDLDYEQYF.

V usage is TRBV7-9 and J usage is TRBJ2-1, with D perhaps matching TRBD2 (6 bases). Between the trimmed V and J ends, which lost 6 bases and 10 bases, there was a span of 13 bases. Germline V gene data show CDR1 as SEHNR and CDR2 as FQNEAQ (reference sequence). This CDR3 contains 12 residues. The DNA of the CDR3 is TGTGCCAGCAGAAGCGGGTCATCGGAGCAGTTCTTC. Translation gives CASRSGSSEQFF.

The chain employs TRBV19 and TRBJ2-1, with 8 bases matching TRBD2. Germline-derived CDR1 and CDR2 are LNHDA and SQIVND (reference sequence). The junction had 12 bases not matched to a gene; V was cut back by 7 bases and J by 10 bases. CDR3 length equals 14 residues. CDR3 bases: TGTGCCAGTACCGCAGCGGGAGTCTCTCTCGAGCAGTTCTTC. Translating it yields CASTAAGVSLEQFF. Full variable domain (remainder filled in from reference TRBV19 and TRBJ2-1): DGGITQSPKYLFRKEGQNVTLSCEQNLNHDAMYWYRQDPGQGLRLIYYSQIVNDFQKGDIAEGYSVSREKKESFPLTVTSAQKNPTAFYLCASTAAGVSLEQFFGPGTRLTVL.

This clone was picked up a small number of times. The chain has TRBV27 and TRBJ2-7; 8 bases agree with TRBD1. From germline, CDR1 is MNHEY and CDR2 SMNVEV (reference sequence). With 5 bases clipped from V and 11 bases from J, the junction kept 17 bases outside the gene matches. The CDR3 loop spans 15 amino acids. CDR3 sequence reads: CASSPRQGFELMEYF. The CDR3 region has the DNA TGTGCCAGCAGTCCCAGACAGGGGTTTGAGTTGATGGAGTACTTC.

Regarding this clone: Sequence at one end of the junction differs from germline and may be a read error. The chain links TRBV19 to TRBJ2-1; D may be TRBD2 (7 bases). The germline V gene has CDR1 LNHDA and CDR2 SQIVND (reference sequence). CDR3 length equals 13 residues. Here the CDR3 reads CASMGGRYNERFF. The CDR3 coding sequence is TGTGCCAGTATGGGGGGGCGGTACAATGAGCGGTTCTTC.

This clone was found a few times. This chain joins TRBV29-1 and TRBJ1-1, with D hard to call. Germline-derived CDR1 and CDR2 are SQVTM and ANQGSEA. Trimming stripped 2 bases from V and 6 bases from J, with 13 bases between. This CDR3 contains 13 residues. CDR3 in DNA: TGCAGCGTTGAATTGGGAACCACCCCTGAAGCTTTCTTT. Translation gives CSVELGTTPEAFF.

The chain combines TRBV29-1 with TRBJ2-7; D gene uncertain. Trimming removed 0 bases from V and 3 bases from J, with 6 bases in between. The V gene's germline CDR1 is SQVTM and CDR2 ANQGSEA. The CDR3 has 12 residues. CDR3 nucleotide sequence: TGCAGCGTTGAAGATAAAGTCTACGAGCAGTACTTC. It encodes CSVEDKVYEQYF.

This chain links TRBV9 with TRBJ2-5, with TRBD1 matching over 9 bases. The J call could be wrong; TRBJ2-7 is a better fit for the DNA end. Per the germline V gene, CDR1 is SGDLS and CDR2 is YYNGEE. The CDR3 loop spans 14 amino acids. CDR3 sequence (DNA): TGTGCCAGCAGCTCCGGGACAGGGTATCACGAGCAGTACTTC. It yields the protein CASSSGTGYHEQYF.

The chain joins TRBV6-1 to TRBJ2-7; D possibly corresponds to TRBD1 (5 bases). Per germline, CDR1 MNHNS and CDR2 SASEGT. CDR3 length: 13 amino acids. The CDR3, as DNA: TGTGGGTCGATGACAGAAAGCTCCTACGAGCAGTACTTC. Protein: CGSMTESSYEQYF.